The T cell receptor (beta chain) described here comes from a study of blood T cell repertoires in COVID-19. Per the authors' pipeline: Cell counts per sample came from amplifying reference gene primers. Clones were read by immunoSEQ multiplex PCR, and TCRdb kept only the in-frame ones, dropping some. V and J calls plus clone size are reproduced from that table; the DNA served to infer D and trimming. Here the sample spans 150,000 or so clones, roughly 78% being singletons. Germline V lookup: CDR1 MNHEY, CDR2 SVGAGI. V dropped 8 bases and J dropped 8; count of bases not matched to a gene: 6. The CDR3 spans 12 residues.

The TCR comes from a human donor with acute or convalescent COVID-19. The donor label of this sample is uncertain. Source material: peripheral blood. The rearrangement links TRBV6-5 to TRBJ1-5; 7 nucleotides agree with TRBD1. CDR3 amino acids: CASHRGGEPQHF. CDR3 in DNA: TGTGCCAGCCACAGGGGTGGTGAGCCCCAGCATTTT.